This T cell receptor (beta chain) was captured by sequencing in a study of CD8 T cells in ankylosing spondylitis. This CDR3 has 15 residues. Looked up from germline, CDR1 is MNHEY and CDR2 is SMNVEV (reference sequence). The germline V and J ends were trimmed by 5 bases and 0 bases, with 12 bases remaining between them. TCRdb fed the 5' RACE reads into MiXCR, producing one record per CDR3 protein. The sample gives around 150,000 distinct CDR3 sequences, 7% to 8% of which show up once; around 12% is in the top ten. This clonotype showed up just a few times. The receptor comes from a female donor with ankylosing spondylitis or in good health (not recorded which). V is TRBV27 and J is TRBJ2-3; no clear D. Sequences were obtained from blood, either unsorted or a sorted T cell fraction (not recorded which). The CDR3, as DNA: TGTGCCAGCAGTCTAAGCCCCCTAAGCACAGATACGCAGTATTTT. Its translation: CASSLSPLSTDTQYF.